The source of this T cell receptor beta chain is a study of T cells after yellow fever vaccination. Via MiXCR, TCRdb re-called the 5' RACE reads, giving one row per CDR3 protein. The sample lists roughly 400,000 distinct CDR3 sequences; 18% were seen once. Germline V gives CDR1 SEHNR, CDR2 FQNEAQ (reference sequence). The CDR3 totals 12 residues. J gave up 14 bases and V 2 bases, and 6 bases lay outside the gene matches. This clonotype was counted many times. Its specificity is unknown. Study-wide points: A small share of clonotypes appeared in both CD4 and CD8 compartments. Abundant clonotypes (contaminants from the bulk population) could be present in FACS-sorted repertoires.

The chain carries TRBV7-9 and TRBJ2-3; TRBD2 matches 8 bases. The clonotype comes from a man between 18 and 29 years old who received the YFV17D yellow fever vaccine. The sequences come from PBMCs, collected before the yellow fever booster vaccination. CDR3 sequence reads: CASSLSGGESYF. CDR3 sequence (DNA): TGTGCCAGCAGCTTAAGCGGGGGTGAATCGTATTTT.